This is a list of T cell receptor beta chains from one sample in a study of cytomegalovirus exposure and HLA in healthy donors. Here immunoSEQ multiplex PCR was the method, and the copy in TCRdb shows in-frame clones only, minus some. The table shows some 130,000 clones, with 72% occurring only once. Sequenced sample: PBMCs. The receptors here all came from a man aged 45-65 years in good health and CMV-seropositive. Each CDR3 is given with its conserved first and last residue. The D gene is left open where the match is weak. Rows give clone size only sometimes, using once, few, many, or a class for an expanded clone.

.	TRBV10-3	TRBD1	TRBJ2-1	TGTGCCATCAGCGAGGAGACAGGGGTCCATGAGCAGTTCTTC	CAISEETGVHEQFF
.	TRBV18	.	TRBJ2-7	TGTGCCAGCTCACCACGGCAGGGTGGGTACGAGCAGTACTTC	CASSPRQGGYEQYF
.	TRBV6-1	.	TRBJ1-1	TGTGCCAGCATGGGGAGGGAAGCTTTCTTT	CASMGREAFF
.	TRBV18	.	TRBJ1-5	TGTGCCAGCTCTCCGGGTTTAAGCAATCAGCCCCAGCATTTT	CASSPGLSNQPQHF
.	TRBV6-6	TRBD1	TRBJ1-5	TGTGCCAGCAGTTACACAGGGGACGGTCAGCCCCAGCATTTT	CASSYTGDGQPQHF
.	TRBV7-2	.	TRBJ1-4	TGTGCCAGCAGCTTAGACAGATATAATGAAAAACTGTTTTTT	CASSLDRYNEKLFF
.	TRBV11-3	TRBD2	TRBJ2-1	TGTGCCAGCTCCGAGGGCGGGAGCGGGTTCAATGAGCAGTTCTTC	CASSEGGSGFNEQFF
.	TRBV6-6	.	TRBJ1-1	TGTGCCAGCAGTTATTTGGGGGGTTTCGACACTGAAGCTTTCTTT	CASSYLGGFDTEAFF
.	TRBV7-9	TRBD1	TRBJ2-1	TGTGCCAGCACCCGACTAATGGACAGGGGATACAATGAGCAGTTCTTC	CASTRLMDRGYNEQFF
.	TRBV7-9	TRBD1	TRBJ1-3	TGTGCCAGCAGGCCGACAGGGGGCTCTGGAAACACCATATATTTT	CASRPTGGSGNTIYF
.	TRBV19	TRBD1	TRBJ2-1	TGTGCCAGTAGTATAAGCGTCCGGGACAGGGGATACAATGAGCAGTTCTTC	CASSISVRDRGYNEQFF
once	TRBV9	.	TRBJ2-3	TGTGCCAGCAGCGCGACTAGAGGGAGGGGGGATACGCAGTATTTT	CASSATRGRGDTQYF
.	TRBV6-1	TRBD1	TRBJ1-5	TGTGCCAGCATCGACGGACAGGTTCTATCTCAGCCCCAGCATTTT	CASIDGQVLSQPQHF
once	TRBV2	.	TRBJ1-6	TGTGCCAGCAGTGTGAGGACAGTGGATTCACCCCTCCACTTT	CASSVRTVDSPLHF
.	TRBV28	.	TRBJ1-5	TGTGCCAGCAGTCTGGGGGGTGGGGGTCATAGCAATCAGCCCCAGCATTTT	CASSLGGGGHSNQPQHF
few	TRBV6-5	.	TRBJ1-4	TGTGCCAGCAGTTACGACAGCCCATCAACTAATGAAAAACTGTTTTTT	CASSYDSPSTNEKLFF
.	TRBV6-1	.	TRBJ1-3	TGTGCCAGCAGTGAAGTCGGTTACTCTGGAAACACCATATATTTT	CASSEVGYSGNTIYF
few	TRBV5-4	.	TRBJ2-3	TGTGCCAGCAGCTTGGGGGGGGAAACAGATACGCAGTATTTT	CASSLGGETDTQYF
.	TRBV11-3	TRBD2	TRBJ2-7	TGTGCCAGCAGCTTGACTAGCGGGAGTGTATACGAGCAGTACTTC	CASSLTSGSVYEQYF
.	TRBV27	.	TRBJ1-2	TGTGCCAGCAGGGGCCAACCCACCGATGGCTACACCTTC	CASRGQPTDGYTF
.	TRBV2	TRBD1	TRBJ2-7	TGTGCCGGAAAAATCAGGGGGCGATACAACGAGCAGTACTTC	CAGKIRGRYNEQYF
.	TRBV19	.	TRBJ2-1	TGTGCCAGTAGTAGTTTGGGAGTTCGCAATGAGCAGTTCTTC	CASSSLGVRNEQFF
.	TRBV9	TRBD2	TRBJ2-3	TGTGCCAGCAGCGTAGAAGCGGGGAAGACAGATACGCAGTATTTT	CASSVEAGKTDTQYF
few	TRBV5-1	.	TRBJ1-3	TGCGCCAGCAGCCCCAGGACAGCTTACTCTGGAAACACCATATATTTT	CASSPRTAYSGNTIYF
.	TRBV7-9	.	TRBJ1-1	TGTGCCAGCAGGAGGGGAGGGGGCACTGAAGCTTTCTTT	CASRRGGGTEAFF
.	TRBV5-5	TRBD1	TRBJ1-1	TGTGCCAGCAGCCTGAACTCTCGGGACAGCCAGTGGGACACTGAAGCTTTCTTT	CASSLNSRDSQWDTEAFF
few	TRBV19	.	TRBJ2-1	TGTGCCAGTAGTCTACCCGGACAGTACAATGAGCAGTTCTTC	CASSLPGQYNEQFF